These 20 T cell receptor beta chains came from one sample sequenced in a study of T-cell reconstitution after alpha-beta-depleted transplantation in children. Unique molecular identifiers were incorporated when the TCRbeta library was constructed. TCRdb re-called the PCR reads with MiXCR, one entry per CDR3 protein. Among about 72,000 distinct CDR3 sequences listed, approximately 7.4% were seen once. This material consisted of PBMCs from the stem cell graft donor, taken from the stem cell graft. These receptors were collected from a human donor who donated a stem cell graft to a child with acute lymphoblastic leukemia.

This rearrangement joins TRBV2 to TRBJ2-1, with 9 bases lining up with TRBD2. CDR3 length: 18 residues. Germline V CDR1 and CDR2: SNHLY, FYNNEI. Trimming removed 6 bases from V and 7 bases from J; junction bases left unmatched: 19. DNA of the CDR3: TGTGCCAGCAGGGGGGACCTATATAGCGGGAGAGCGGGGAATGAGCAGTTCTTC. Amino acid sequence: CASRGDLYSGRAGNEQFF.

This clonotype has just one count. The chain carries TRBV10-3 and TRBJ1-5; possible D gene TRBD1, 6 bases. Germline CDR1 reads ENHRY; CDR2 reads SYGVKD. V was cut by 6 bases and J by 3 bases, with 9 bases left in between. The CDR3 has 13 residues. CDR3 loop: CAISVGANQPQHF. For the CDR3, the DNA is TGTGCCATCAGCGTGGGGGCCAATCAGCCCCAGCATTTT.

Many counts were recorded for this clonotype. The chain recombines TRBV6-4 with TRBJ1-2, with 9 bases lining up with TRBD1. Trimming removed 0 bases from V and 4 bases from J; junction bases left unmatched: 0. This CDR3 contains 14 residues. Germline V gene sequence: CDR1 MRHNA, CDR2 SNTAGT. The chain's CDR3 is CASSDSTGGYGYTF. DNA for the CDR3: TGTGCCAGCAGTGACTCGACAGGGGGCTATGGCTACACCTTC.

This clonotype was found many times. The CDR3 reads CASSPPGRNTIYF. The CDR3 DNA follows: TGTGCCAGCTCACCACCGGGGAGGAACACCATATATTTT. V is TRBV18 and J is TRBJ1-3; D is uncertain. The V and J ends lost 0 bases and 7 bases respectively, with 7 bases between them. Germline loops: CDR1 KGHSH, CDR2 LQKENI. The CDR3 extends over 13 amino acids.

In this sample, this clonotype turned up many times. The rearrangement joins TRBV29-1 to TRBJ2-7, with 7 bases lining up with TRBD1. The CDR3 is 14 residues long. The junction had 8 bases not matched to a gene; V was cut back by 2 bases and J by 4 bases. The germline V gene has CDR1 SQVTM and CDR2 ANQGSEA. The CDR3 here is CSVEPGGNVYEQYF. Written as DNA, the CDR3 is TGCAGCGTTGAACCAGGGGGAAATGTTTACGAGCAGTACTTC.

This clonotype was picked up many times. This chain connects TRBV9 to TRBJ2-3; possibly TRBD2 for D (5 bases). In germline, CDR1 is SGDLS, CDR2 YYNGEE. The CDR3 is 14 residues long. V shed 3 bases and J shed 7 bases, with 15 bases lying between them. The DNA for the CDR3 is TGTGCCAGCAGCGACCCGCCAGGAGGACATACGCAGTATTTT. Translating it yields CASSDPPGGHTQYF.

Many counts were recorded for this clonotype. The rearrangement uses TRBV19 and TRBJ2-5; no firm D call. Germline lookup yields CDR1 LNHDA and CDR2 SQIVND (reference sequence). This CDR3 is built from 14 residues. Trimming removed 1 base from V and 5 bases from J, with 11 bases in between. The CDR3 spells CASSIAARKETQYF. The CDR3 DNA reads as TGTGCCAGTAGTATAGCGGCCCGGAAGGAGACCCAGTACTTC.

This clonotype has at least ten counts. J is TRBJ1-1 and V is TRBV5-1, with 7 nucleotides matching TRBD1. Germline lookup yields CDR1 SGHRS and CDR2 YFSETQ. The CDR3 contains 16 residues. The V and J ends lost 4 bases and 7 bases, in that order; junction bases with no gene match: 16. Here the CDR3 reads CASSPSSSKGAGEAFF. CDR3 nucleotides: TGCGCCAGCAGCCCCAGTTCATCCAAGGGGGCCGGTGAAGCTTTCTTT.

The rearrangement links TRBV6-5 to TRBJ1-3, with TRBD1 matching over 7 bases. The CDR3 length is 15 residues. The V gene's germline CDR1 is MNHEY and CDR2 SVGAGI. With V trimmed by 4 bases and J by 0 bases, 3 bases remained unmatched. CDR3 sequence (DNA): TGTGCCAGCAGTTCGGGGGACAGCTCTGGAAACACCATATATTTT. Translation gives CASSSGDSSGNTIYF.

This chain's CDR3 is CASSLLAEVYIQYF. For the CDR3, the DNA is TGTGCCAGCAGCCTCCTAGCTGAGGTATACATTCAGTACTTC. The rearrangement joins TRBV5-6 to TRBJ2-4, with D perhaps matching TRBD2 (5 bases). This CDR3 is 14 amino acids long. Between the trimmed V and J ends, which lost 4 bases and 8 bases, there was a span of 16 bases. Germline V gives CDR1 SGHDT, CDR2 YYEEEE.

The table lists this clonotype with many counts. CDR3: CSAPPLGGQESNYGYTF. For the CDR3, the DNA is TGCAGTGCTCCCCCTCTAGGGGGACAGGAGAGTAACTATGGCTACACCTTC. The chain recombines TRBV20-1 with TRBJ1-2; 8 bases match TRBD1. Germline CDR1 reads DFQATT; CDR2 reads SNEGSKA (reference sequence). With V trimmed by 5 bases and J by 1 base, 15 bases remained unmatched. This CDR3 has 17 residues.

Relative to its sample, this clonotype is medium-sized. The genes are TRBV6-4 and TRBJ2-2; no clear D. V lost 0 bases and J 5 bases, leaving 4 bases between the germline ends. CDR3 length: 13 amino acids. Germline loops: CDR1 MRHNA, CDR2 SNTAGT. For the CDR3, the DNA is TGTGCCAGCAGTGACTCGGGGACCGGGGAGCTGTTTTTT. Translated: CASSDSGTGELFF.

At least ten counts were recorded for this clonotype. V is TRBV15 and J is TRBJ1-2; tentative D call: TRBD1 (6 bases). The ends were cut back, 0 bases at V and 3 bases at J, with 14 bases in the middle. This CDR3 has 16 residues. The germline CDR1 and CDR2 sequences are LNHNV and YYDKDF (reference sequence). DNA of the CDR3: TGTGCCACCAGCAGAGAACTAGACAGGTTGGACTATGGCTACACCTTC. Amino acids: CATSRELDRLDYGYTF. Full variable domain (outside the CDR3, taken from reference TRBV15 and TRBJ1-2): DAMVIQNPRYQVTQFGKPVTLSCSQTLNHNVMYWYQQKSSQAPKLLFHYYDKDFNNEADTPDNFQSRRPNTSFCFLDIRSPGLGDTAMYLCATSRELDRLDYGYTFGSGTRLTVV.

This chain joins TRBV28 and TRBJ1-2; D remains unclear. The V gene lost 2 bases and the J gene lost 4 bases, with 8 bases spanning the gap. CDR1 is MDHEN, CDR2 SYDVKM, per germline. The CDR3 consists of 13 residues. The CDR3 sequence: CASSLTDPYGYTF. CDR3 sequence (DNA): TGTGCCAGCAGTTTAACAGACCCCTATGGCTACACCTTC.

This clonotype was detected a few times. The chain combines TRBV18 with TRBJ2-7, with 7 bases lining up with TRBD1. The CDR3 contains 15 residues. The germline CDR1 and CDR2 sequences are KGHSH and LQKENI. With 4 bases clipped from V and 2 bases from J, the junction kept 8 bases outside the gene matches. Here the CDR3 reads CASSQGTALTYEQYF. Here the CDR3 DNA reads TGTGCCAGCTCACAAGGGACAGCCCTTACCTACGAGCAGTACTTC.

This clonotype was counted at least ten times. The chain couples TRBV12-3 or TRBV12-4 to TRBJ2-5; no firm D call. CDR3 length equals 14 residues. Trimming removed 4 bases from V and 2 bases from J, with 11 bases in between. The CDR3 sequence is CASSSRTVQETQYF. CDR3 DNA: TGTGCCAGCAGTTCCCGGACGGTACAAGAGACCCAGTACTTC.

This clonotype was seen a few times. CDR3 loop: CASSRIRDRESHEQYF. CDR3 nucleotides: TGTGCCAGCAGTCGGATCCGGGACAGGGAGTCCCACGAGCAGTACTTC. The chain links TRBV2 to TRBJ2-7; TRBD1 agrees at 9 bases. The trim removed 5 bases at V and 5 bases at J, leaving 13 bases unmatched. CDR1 is SNHLY and CDR2 is FYNNEI in the germline V gene. The CDR3 is made up of 16 amino acids.

This clonotype appeared many times. CDR3 sequence: CSASTLAESSYNEQFF. The CDR3, as DNA: TGCAGTGCTTCAACTCTAGCGGAGAGCTCCTACAATGAGCAGTTCTTC. The chain employs TRBV20-1 and TRBJ2-1, with 7 bases aligning to TRBD2. Germline V gives CDR1 DFQATT, CDR2 SNEGSKA (reference sequence). Trimming removed 5 bases from V and 0 bases from J; junction bases left unmatched: 10. This CDR3 has 16 residues.

The sample holds many counts of this clonotype. The chain combines TRBV12-3 or TRBV12-4 with TRBJ2-1; TRBD2 matches 12 bases. The CDR3 covers 18 residues. V shed 2 bases, J shed 3 bases, and the junction held 8 bases outside the gene matches. The CDR3 protein is CASSLLAGGPGLYNEQFF. The CDR3 DNA follows: TGTGCCAGCAGTTTACTAGCGGGAGGGCCGGGTCTCTACAATGAGCAGTTCTTC.

This clonotype was counted ten times or more. This chain links TRBV12-3 or TRBV12-4 with TRBJ2-1, with 11 bases identical to TRBD1. The CDR3 consists of 18 residues. V lost 5 bases, J lost 0 bases, and 9 bases stayed unmatched. In DNA form, the CDR3 reads TGTGCCAGCAGTCCCCGGACAGGGGGCGGATTCTCCTACAATGAGCAGTTCTTC. Translation gives CASSPRTGGGFSYNEQFF.